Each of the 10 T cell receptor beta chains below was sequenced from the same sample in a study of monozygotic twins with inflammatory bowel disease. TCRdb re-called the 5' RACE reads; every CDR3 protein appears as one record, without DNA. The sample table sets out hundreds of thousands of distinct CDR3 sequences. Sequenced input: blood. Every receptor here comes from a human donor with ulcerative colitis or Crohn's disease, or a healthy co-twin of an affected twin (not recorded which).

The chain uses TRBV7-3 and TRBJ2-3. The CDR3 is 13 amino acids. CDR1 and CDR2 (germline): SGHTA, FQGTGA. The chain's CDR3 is CASSLKPSDTQYF.

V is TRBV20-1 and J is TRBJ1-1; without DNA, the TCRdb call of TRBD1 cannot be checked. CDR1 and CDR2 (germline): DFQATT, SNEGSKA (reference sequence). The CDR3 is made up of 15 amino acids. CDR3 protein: CSAAPGQLLNTEAFF.

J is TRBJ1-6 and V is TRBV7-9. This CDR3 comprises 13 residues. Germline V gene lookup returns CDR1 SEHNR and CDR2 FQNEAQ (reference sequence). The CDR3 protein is CASSLTGDSPLHF.

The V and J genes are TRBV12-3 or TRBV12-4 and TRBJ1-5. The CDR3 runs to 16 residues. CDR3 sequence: CASSAGDGYSNQPQHF.

The CDR3 sequence is CATSRVGGGTEAFF. This chain joins TRBV15 and TRBJ1-1. This CDR3 spans 14 amino acids. Germline V gives CDR1 LNHNV, CDR2 YYDKDF (reference sequence).

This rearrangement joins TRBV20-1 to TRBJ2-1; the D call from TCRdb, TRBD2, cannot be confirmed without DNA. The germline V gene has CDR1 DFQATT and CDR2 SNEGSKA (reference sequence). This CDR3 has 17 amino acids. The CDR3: CSAYTNSGTRRYNEQFF.

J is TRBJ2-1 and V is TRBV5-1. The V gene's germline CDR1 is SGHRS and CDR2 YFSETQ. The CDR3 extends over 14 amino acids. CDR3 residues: CASSLDSFYNEQFF.

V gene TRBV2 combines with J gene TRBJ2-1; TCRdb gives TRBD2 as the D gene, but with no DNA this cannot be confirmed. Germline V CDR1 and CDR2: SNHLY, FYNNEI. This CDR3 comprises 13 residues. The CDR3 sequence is CAGGLALYNEQFF. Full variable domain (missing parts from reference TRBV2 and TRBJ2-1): EPEVTQTPSHQVTQMGQEVILRCVPISNHLYFYWYRQILGQKVEFLVSFYNNEISEKSEIFDDQFSVERPDGSNFTLKIRSTKLEDSAMYFCAGGLALYNEQFFGPGTRLTVL.

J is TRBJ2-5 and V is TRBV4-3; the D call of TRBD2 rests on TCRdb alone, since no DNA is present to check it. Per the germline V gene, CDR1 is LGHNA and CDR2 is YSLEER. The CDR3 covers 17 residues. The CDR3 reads CASSQDIAGGSQETQYF.

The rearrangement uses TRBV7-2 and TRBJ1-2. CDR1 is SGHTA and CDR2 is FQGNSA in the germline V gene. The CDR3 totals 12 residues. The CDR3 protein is CASSSLRSGYTF.